This TCR beta chain was identified in a study of blood T cell repertoires in COVID-19. The method was immunoSEQ multiplex PCR; TCRdb's version includes in-frame clones alone and lacks a portion of them. The sample records 110,000 to 150,000 clones, 80% being singletons. The sequence was obtained from a woman aged 45-60 years with acute or convalescent COVID-19. The sequenced sample was peripheral blood.

CDR3 residues: CASSSGQASNYGYTF. The DNA for the CDR3 is TGTGCCAGCAGCTCCGGACAAGCATCTAACTATGGCTACACCTTC. V and J are TRBV9 and TRBJ1-2, with a possible D match to TRBD1 (5 bases). The V and J ends lost 4 bases and 0 bases respectively, with 13 bases between them. Looked up from germline, CDR1 is SGDLS and CDR2 is YYNGEE. This CDR3 is built from 15 residues.